This T cell receptor beta chain was identified during a study of CD8+CD57+ T cells in acquired aplastic anemia. On the study more broadly: DNA recovered from sorted CD4+ and CD8+ cells had a mean of around 3.2 ug.

Only patients with CD8+CD57+ cell expansion on flow cytometry were chosen for sequencing. Severe acquired aplastic anemia was present in every patient. Genomic DNA was employed as the template in profiling TCR beta VDJ and CDR3. In TCRdb, the reads were re-called with MiXCR into one record per CDR3 protein. This table holds 150,000 to 200,000 distinct CDR3 sequences, 48% found once. For this clonotype: A single base separates this from a much larger clone, so it may be a read error.

This CDR3 is 15 amino acids long. CDR1 is SGDLS and CDR2 is YYNGEE in the germline V gene. The sample comprised sorted CD4+, CD8+, or CD8+CD57+ T cells (not recorded which) from PBMCs. The source of this sequence is a human donor with aplastic anemia. J is TRBJ1-4 and V is TRBV9, with 9 bases fitting TRBD1. Written as DNA, the CDR3 is TGTGCCAGCAGCGGGGGACAGGGCACTAATGAAGAACTGTTTTTT. This gives the protein CASSGGQGTNEELFF.